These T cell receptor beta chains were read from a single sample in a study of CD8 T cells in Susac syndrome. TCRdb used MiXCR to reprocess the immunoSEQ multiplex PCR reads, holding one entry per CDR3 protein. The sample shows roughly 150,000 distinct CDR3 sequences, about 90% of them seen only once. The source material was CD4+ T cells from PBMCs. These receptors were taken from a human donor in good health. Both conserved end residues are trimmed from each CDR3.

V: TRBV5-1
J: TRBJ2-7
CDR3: ASSFGTPGPYEQY

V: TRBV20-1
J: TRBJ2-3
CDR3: SASGQGSGTDTQY

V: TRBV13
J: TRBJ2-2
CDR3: ASSLFSTLTGELF

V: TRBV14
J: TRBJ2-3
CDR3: ASSPPAGGSDTQY

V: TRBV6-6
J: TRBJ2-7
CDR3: ASSSHSGDEQY

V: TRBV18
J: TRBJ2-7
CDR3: ASSPIRQTDSYEQY

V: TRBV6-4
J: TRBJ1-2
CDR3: ASGTGGNYGYT

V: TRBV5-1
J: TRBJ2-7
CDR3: ASSPNYGTSGKRTYEQY

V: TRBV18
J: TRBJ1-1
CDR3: ASSPEFGVPAF

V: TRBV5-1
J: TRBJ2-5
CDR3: ASSGGPSQETQY

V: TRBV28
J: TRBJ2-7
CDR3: ASKNSGPSYEQY

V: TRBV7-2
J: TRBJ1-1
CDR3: ASSLFRVNTEAF

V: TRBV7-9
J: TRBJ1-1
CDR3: ASSLGGNHPRAF

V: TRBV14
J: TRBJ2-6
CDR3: ASSPRKGSGANVLT

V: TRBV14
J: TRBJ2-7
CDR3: ASSSIAGDGYEQY

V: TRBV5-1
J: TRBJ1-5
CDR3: ASSLGGTSNQPQH